This T cell receptor (beta chain) was identified during a study of T-cell reconstitution after alpha-beta-depleted transplantation in children. Findings of the study overall: As was reported, about two months after transplant, alpha-beta T cells came from several hundred expanded graft clones. The main origin of T-cell counts and diversity one year after transplant was newly produced T cells.

Unique molecular identifiers tagged the TCRbeta library. Using its own MiXCR run on the PCR reads, TCRdb lists one record per CDR3 protein. This table has fewer than 550,000 distinct CDR3 sequences, more than 9.5% appearing once. Trimming took 6 bases from V and 2 from J; bases not matched to a gene: 7. The germline V gene encodes CDR1 SGHTA and CDR2 FQGNSA. This CDR3 comprises 14 residues. About this clonotype itself: What it binds is unknown.

The sample consisted of PBMCs, mostly from graft donor cells, taken 180 days after TCRalphabeta/CD19-depleted stem cell transplant. This chain connects TRBV7-2 to TRBJ2-7, with 7 bases fitting TRBD1. This clonotype was obtained from a female patient under 10 years old who had a stem cell transplant for aplastic anemia, so the T cells may come from the graft donor. For the CDR3, the DNA is TGTGCCAGCAGGCAGGGGGATTCCACCTACGAGCAGTACTTC. Its protein is CASRQGDSTYEQYF.